A selection of T cell receptor beta chains follows, all from one sample in a study of OX40 agonist ivuxolimab in advanced cancers. Clones were sequenced by immunoSEQ multiplex PCR, and TCRdb holds only the in-frame ones, with some missing. There are tens of thousands of clones in the sample; 86% occur only once, and around 1.8% lies in the top ten. The sample here was CD4+ or CD8+ T cells sorted from blood, taken in a trial of the OX40 agonist ivuxolimab. The receptors were sampled from an adult with an advanced solid tumor such as melanoma, head and neck, liver or kidney cancer. Each CDR3 is given with its conserved first and last residue. D genes are given only for firm matches. The size field is filled for only some rows; it gives once, few, many or a size class.

D gene,clone size,J gene,V gene,CDR3 protein,CDR3 DNA
NA,NA,TRBJ1-2,TRBV6-1,CASSERGNYGYTF,TGTGCCAGCAGTGAAAGGGGGAACTATGGCTACACCTTC
NA,once,TRBJ1-1,TRBV30,CAWSPTMNTEAFF,TGTGCCTGGAGTCCAACAATGAACACTGAAGCTTTCTTT
NA,NA,TRBJ1-5,TRBV19,CASSTIRLDQPQHF,TGTGCCAGTAGTACCATCCGGCTCGATCAGCCCCAGCATTTT
TRBD2,NA,TRBJ2-7,TRBV28,CASSLSASGNSYEQYF,TGTGCCAGCAGTTTAAGTGCTAGCGGGAACTCCTACGAGCAGTACTTC
TRBD1,NA,TRBJ2-7,TRBV6-1,CASSVQTGERYEQYF,TGTGCCAGCAGTGTTCAGACAGGGGAACGCTACGAGCAGTACTTC
TRBD2,NA,TRBJ2-5,TRBV29-1,CSGAGLYQETQYF,TGCAGCGGAGCGGGGCTGTACCAAGAGACCCAGTACTTC
NA,NA,TRBJ1-2,TRBV14,CASSQIGYGYTF,TGTGCCAGCAGCCAAATAGGCTATGGCTACACCTTC
TRBD2,NA,TRBJ2-3,TRBV28,CASTPSGSLATDTQYF,TGTGCCAGCACCCCCAGCGGGAGCTTGGCCACAGATACGCAGTATTTT
NA,NA,TRBJ1-4,TRBV7-8,CASTRQGSATNEKLFF,TGTGCCAGCACTAGGCAGGGGAGTGCAACTAATGAAAAACTGTTTTTT
NA,NA,TRBJ2-5,TRBV25-1,CASSDSYQETQYF,TGTGCCAGCAGTGATTCGTACCAAGAGACCCAGTACTTC
NA,NA,TRBJ1-4,TRBV4-1,CASSPYGAVGEKLFF,TGCGCCAGCAGCCCCTACGGGGCGGTAGGTGAAAAACTGTTTTTT
NA,NA,TRBJ2-4,TRBV7-2,CASSLALHGYFQNIQYF,TGTGCCAGCAGCTTAGCGCTGCATGGGTATTTCCAAAACATTCAGTACTTC
NA,NA,TRBJ2-1,TRBV19,CASTPGNREQFF,TGTGCCAGTACCCCCGGGAATCGGGAGCAGTTCTTC
NA,NA,TRBJ1-1,TRBV18,CASLLAPDDWAAFF,TGTGCCAGCTTACTAGCGCCCGATGACTGGGCTGCTTTCTTT
TRBD2,NA,TRBJ2-1,TRBV2,CASSAGRASNEQFF,TGTGCCAGCAGTGCCGGGAGGGCCTCCAATGAGCAGTTCTTC
NA,NA,TRBJ2-5,TRBV20-1,CSARNRETQYF,TGCAGTGCCCGGAACCGGGAGACCCAGTACTTC
NA,few,TRBJ1-1,TRBV6-5,CASSYSTAALTEAFF,TGTGCCAGCAGTTACTCGACGGCGGCCCTCACTGAAGCTTTCTTT
NA,NA,TRBJ2-7,TRBV18,CASSPGEESEQYF,TGTGCCAGCTCACCAGGGGAAGAGTCCGAGCAGTACTTC
NA,NA,TRBJ1-1,TRBV6-5,CASTRAQGWTEAFF,TGTGCCAGCACGCGAGCCCAGGGTTGGACTGAAGCTTTCTTT
NA,NA,TRBJ2-1,TRBV5-1,CASSLAGRNYNEQFF,TGCGCCAGCAGCTTGGCTGGCCGGAACTACAATGAGCAGTTCTTC
NA,NA,TRBJ2-2,TRBV4-1,CASSQDPGYTGELFF,TGCGCCAGCAGCCAAGACCCGGGGTACACCGGGGAGCTGTTTTTT
NA,NA,TRBJ2-1,TRBV7-7,CASSSDREDEQFF,TGTGCTAGCAGCTCCGACAGGGAGGATGAGCAGTTCTTC
NA,NA,TRBJ2-1,TRBV6-1,CASVKGGYNEQFF,TGTGCCAGCGTCAAAGGAGGGTACAATGAGCAGTTCTTC
TRBD1,NA,TRBJ1-2,TRBV7-9,CASSWGQGASGYTF,TGTGCCAGCAGCTGGGGGCAGGGGGCGTCGGGCTACACCTTC
TRBD2,NA,TRBJ2-3,TRBV5-1,CASGTGLAVGTDTQYF,TGCGCCAGCGGGACAGGACTAGCGGTGGGCACAGATACGCAGTATTTT
TRBD1,NA,TRBJ2-3,TRBV25-1,CASSEWGTGKDTQYF,TGTGCCAGCAGTGAATGGGGGACAGGGAAGGATACGCAGTATTTT
NA,NA,TRBJ1-2,TRBV9,CASSVDGGAFYGYTF,TGTGCCAGCAGCGTAGATGGGGGCGCGTTCTATGGCTACACCTTC
NA,NA,TRBJ1-1,TRBV13,CASSLEAGNTEAFF,TGTGCCAGCAGCTTAGAGGCAGGGAACACTGAAGCTTTCTTT
TRBD1,NA,TRBJ1-5,TRBV18,CASSPQGHPGQVSNQPQHF,TGTGCCAGCTCACCCCAGGGGCATCCGGGACAGGTTAGCAATCAGCCCCAGCATTTT
NA,NA,TRBJ2-5,TRBV7-6,CASSASQETQYF,TGTGCCAGCAGCGCCAGCCAAGAGACCCAGTACTTC
NA,NA,TRBJ2-3,TRBV12-5,CASGSPITDTQYF,TGTGCTAGTGGTTCCCCCATCACAGATACGCAGTATTTT
NA,NA,TRBJ1-1,TRBV7-9,CASSIEGWTEAFF,TGTGCCAGCAGCATCGAGGGCTGGACTGAAGCTTTCTTT
TRBD2,once,TRBJ2-3,TRBV6-1,CASSGTSGTTDTQYF,TGTGCCAGCAGTGGGACTAGCGGGACCACAGATACGCAGTATTTT
NA,NA,TRBJ2-1,TRBV6-5,CASSYRESYNEQFF,TGTGCCAGCAGTTACCGGGAGTCCTACAATGAGCAGTTCTTC
NA,NA,TRBJ2-1,TRBV7-9,CASSRGRSPNEQFF,TGTGCCAGCAGCCGCGGCCGCAGCCCCAATGAGCAGTTCTTC
NA,once,TRBJ2-4,TRBV2,CASTGKSIAKNIQYF,TGTGCCAGCACGGGGAAATCCATAGCCAAAAACATTCAGTACTTC
TRBD2,NA,TRBJ2-7,TRBV11-3,CASSLGFPSGNGEQYF,TGTGCCAGCAGCTTAGGTTTTCCTAGCGGGAACGGCGAGCAGTACTTC
NA,once,TRBJ1-3,TRBV18,CASSRTSSSGNTIYF,TGTGCCAGCTCAAGGACTTCTAGCTCTGGAAACACCATATATTTT
TRBD2,NA,TRBJ2-1,TRBV10-3,CAISAGLAGVYNEQFF,TGTGCCATCAGTGCCGGACTAGCGGGGGTCTACAATGAGCAGTTCTTC
NA,NA,TRBJ1-1,TRBV6-5,CASSYSYSLENTEAFF,TGTGCCAGCAGTTACTCGTACAGCCTTGAGAACACTGAAGCTTTCTTT
TRBD1,NA,TRBJ2-1,TRBV5-1,CASSSPGQGTYEQFF,TGCGCCAGCAGCTCACCGGGACAGGGTACCTATGAGCAGTTCTTC
NA,NA,TRBJ2-1,TRBV5-4,CASSLGGGAYNEQFF,TGTGCCAGCAGCTTGGGTGGCGGCGCCTACAATGAGCAGTTCTTC
NA,NA,TRBJ1-3,TRBV10-3,CAISEGNSGNTIYF,TGTGCCATCAGTGAAGGCAACTCTGGAAACACCATATATTTT
NA,NA,TRBJ1-2,TRBV29-1,CSVSDENYGYTF,TGCAGCGTTAGTGACGAAAACTATGGCTACACCTTC
NA,once,TRBJ2-2,TRBV5-1,CASSLDDPNTGELFF,TGCGCCAGCAGCTTAGACGACCCGAACACCGGGGAGCTGTTTTTT
NA,NA,TRBJ2-7,TRBV19,CASARTGTYEQYF,TGTGCCAGCGCCCGGACGGGTACCTACGAGCAGTACTTC
NA,once,TRBJ2-5,TRBV19,CASSMINTNQETQYF,TGTGCCAGTAGTATGATTAACACCAACCAAGAGACCCAGTACTTC
NA,NA,TRBJ1-4,TRBV7-8,CAAGLTNEKLFF,TGTGCCGCGGGGTTAACTAATGAAAAACTGTTTTTT
NA,NA,TRBJ2-5,TRBV11-2,CASSPNRGETQYF,TGTGCCAGCAGCCCGAATCGGGGCGAGACCCAGTACTTC
TRBD2,NA,TRBJ2-5,TRBV11-2,CASSLSSGRAETQYF,TGTGCCAGCAGCTTAAGTAGCGGGAGGGCAGAGACCCAGTACTTC
NA,few,TRBJ1-1,TRBV2,CASRSNADTEAFF,TGTGCCAGCAGATCAAATGCCGACACTGAAGCTTTCTTT
NA,NA,TRBJ2-4,TRBV29-1,CSVVGRAETPQYF,TGCAGCGTTGTTGGCAGGGCCGAGACTCCTCAGTACTTC
NA,once,TRBJ1-2,TRBV11-2,CASSLQPGSGGYTF,TGTGCCAGCAGCTTACAGCCGGGGTCGGGTGGCTACACCTTC
TRBD2,NA,TRBJ2-1,TRBV11-3,CASSLNAASGHNEQFF,TGTGCCAGCAGCCTCAACGCGGCTAGCGGACACAATGAGCAGTTCTTC
NA,NA,TRBJ2-5,TRBV18,CASSPNRVEETQYF,TGTGCCAGCTCACCGAACAGGGTTGAAGAGACCCAGTACTTC
TRBD1,NA,TRBJ2-7,TRBV5-1,CASSQQGEEQYF,TGCGCCAGCAGCCAACAGGGGGAGGAGCAGTACTTC
NA,NA,TRBJ1-1,TRBV2,CASSGVGGSDTEAFF,TGTGCCAGCAGTGGTGTCGGGGGGTCGGACACTGAAGCTTTCTTT
NA,few,TRBJ2-5,TRBV27,CASSPRTPRVSETQYF,TGTGCCAGCAGTCCCCGAACGCCCCGGGTGTCAGAGACCCAGTACTTC